This note documents a single TCR beta chain sequence. The CDR3 sequence is 18 residues long. Germline V gene sequence: CDR1 MNHNY, CDR2 SVGAGI (reference sequence). V lost 5 bases and J lost 6; bases outside the gene matches: 16. The table came from immunoSEQ multiplex PCR; TCRdb's copy has only in-frame clones and leaves some out. The repertoire holds roughly 520,000 clones, with around 87% as singletons. The sample comes from a study of blood T cell repertoires in COVID-19. The sequencing sample was made of PBMCs or T cells enriched from blood (not recorded which). The sequence derives from a woman aged 40 to 50 who had recovered from COVID-19. This chain links TRBV6-6 with TRBJ1-1; TRBD1 matches 12 bases. The CDR3: CASSRTYWPGQGASEAFF. CDR3 coding DNA: TGTGCCAGCAGTCGAACATATTGGCCGGGACAGGGGGCCTCTGAAGCTTTCTTT.